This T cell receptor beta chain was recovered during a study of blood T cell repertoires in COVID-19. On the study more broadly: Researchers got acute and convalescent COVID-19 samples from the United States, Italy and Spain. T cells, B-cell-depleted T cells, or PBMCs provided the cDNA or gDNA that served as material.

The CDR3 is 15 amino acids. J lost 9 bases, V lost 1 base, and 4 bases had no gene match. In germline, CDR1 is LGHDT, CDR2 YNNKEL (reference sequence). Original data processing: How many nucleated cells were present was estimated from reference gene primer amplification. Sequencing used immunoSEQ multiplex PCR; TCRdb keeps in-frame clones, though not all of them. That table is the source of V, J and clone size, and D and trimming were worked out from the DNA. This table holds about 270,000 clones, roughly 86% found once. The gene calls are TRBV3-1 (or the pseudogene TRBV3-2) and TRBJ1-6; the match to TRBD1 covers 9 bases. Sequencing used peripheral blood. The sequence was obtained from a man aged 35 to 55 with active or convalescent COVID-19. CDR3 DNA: TGTGCCAGCAGCCAAGTGGGACAGGGAGCTTCACCCCTCCACTTT. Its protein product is CASSQVGQGASPLHF.